Following are 25 T cell receptor beta chains from one sample sequenced in a study of T cells in Graves' hyperthyroidism and ophthalmopathy. Amplified TCR beta CDR3 regions derived from RNA transcripts. Carried out on the TCR CDR3, a first-round RT-PCR used the HTBI primer set. TCRdb called the multiplex PCR reads again in MiXCR, with one record for every CDR3 protein. The sample carries some 490,000 distinct CDR3 sequences, 22% recorded once. The sequenced sample consisted of blood. The receptors come from a woman between 65 and 79 years old with Graves' ophthalmopathy.

This clonotype was seen ten or more times. This rearrangement joins TRBV29-1 to TRBJ2-1; D gene ambiguous. The CDR3 totals 12 residues. Germline-derived CDR1 and CDR2 are SQVTM and ANQGSEA. V gave up 6 bases and J gave up 7 bases, with 13 bases separating them. This chain's CDR3 is CSVGTWGNEQFF. CDR3 sequence (DNA): TGCAGCGTCGGCACCTGGGGAAATGAGCAGTTCTTC.

This clonotype appeared many times. This chain connects TRBV12-3 or TRBV12-4 to TRBJ2-5; TRBD2 aligns across 10 bases. The CDR3 has 15 amino acids. After removal of 3 bases from V and 5 bases from J, the junction contained 6 bases not matched to a gene. The CDR3 loop reads CASSFLAGVYETQYF. CDR3 sequence (DNA): TGTGCCAGCAGTTTTCTAGCGGGAGTTTACGAGACCCAGTACTTC.

This clonotype was seen many times. The rearrangement links TRBV28 to TRBJ2-7, with D possibly being TRBD2 (6 bases). CDR1 MDHEN and CDR2 SYDVKM come from the germline V gene. V was shortened by 2 bases and J by 3 bases, with 11 bases between the two germline ends. CDR3 length: 14 residues. The CDR3, as DNA: TGTGCCAGCAGTTTAGCCAGCGGGCTCTACGAGCAGTACTTC. It yields the protein CASSLASGLYEQYF.

The V call is TRBV27, the J call TRBJ1-2, with TRBD1 as a possible D gene (6 bases). The germline V gene has CDR1 MNHEY and CDR2 SMNVEV (reference sequence). With 5 bases removed from V and 4 bases from J, the gap between germline ends came to 20 bases. The CDR3 length is 16 residues. The CDR3 spells CASSVSGARGAYGYTF. The CDR3 DNA sequence: TGTGCCAGCAGTGTCTCAGGGGCCCGGGGCGCCTATGGCTACACCTTC.

V usage is TRBV5-1 and J usage is TRBJ2-1; no clear D gene. The CDR3 covers 14 residues. CDR1 SGHRS and CDR2 YFSETQ come from the germline V gene. V shed 3 bases and J shed 6 bases, with 13 bases lying between them. The CDR3 coding sequence is TGCGCCAGCAGCTCTCAGAGGTCCCTCAATGAGCAGTTCTTC. It codes for CASSSQRSLNEQFF.

The CDR3 nucleotides read TGTGCCAGCAGCCAAGAGGAGAGGAGCTATGGCTACACCTTC. It yields the protein CASSQEERSYGYTF. The rearrangement links TRBV3-1 to TRBJ1-2; D is undetermined. The CDR3 is 14 residues long. V lost 0 bases and J 4 bases, leaving 9 bases between the germline ends. Germline CDR1 and CDR2: LGHDT and YNNKEL (reference sequence).

Concerning this clonotype itself: This clone may be a read error of a much larger clone one base away. This chain uses TRBV2 with TRBJ1-2; TRBD1 matches at 8 bases. The length of the CDR3 is 13 residues. With V trimmed by 4 bases and J by 6 bases, 4 bases remained unmatched. Looked up from germline, CDR1 is SNHLY and CDR2 is FYNNEI. CDR3 sequence (DNA): TGTGCCAGCAGTGGACAGGGGAGGAATGGCTACACCTTC. This translates into CASSGQGRNGYTF.

This clonotype was seen more than once but under ten times. The chain couples TRBV27 to TRBJ2-7, with 9 bases matching TRBD1. From germline, CDR1 is MNHEY and CDR2 SMNVEV (reference sequence). Losses at the gene ends were 6 bases for V and 2 bases for J; bases not matched to a gene: 8. There are 15 residues in the CDR3. The CDR3 nucleotides are TGTGCCAGCAGCCATTGGGACAGGGTGGCCTACGAGCAGTACTTC. The encoded protein is CASSHWDRVAYEQYF.

The rearrangement links TRBV27 to TRBJ2-7, with 7 bases identical to TRBD2. CDR3 length equals 11 residues. Trimming cost V 10 bases and J 4 bases; bases outside gene matches: 4. Germline CDR1 is MNHEY and CDR2 is SMNVEV (reference sequence). CDR3 sequence reads: CATTGGYEQYF. CDR3 coding DNA: TGTGCCACCACGGGGGGATACGAGCAGTACTTC.

V usage is TRBV6-1 and J usage is TRBJ1-5; D is perhaps TRBD1 (6 bases). Germline loops: CDR1 MNHNS, CDR2 SASEGT. The germline V and J ends were trimmed by 7 bases and 6 bases, with 25 bases remaining between them. The CDR3 has 17 amino acids. CDR3 in amino acids: CASTPRGLGQGTQPQHF. CDR3 coding DNA: TGTGCCAGCACCCCGAGAGGGTTAGGGCAGGGGACTCAGCCCCAGCATTTT.

The genes are TRBV19 and TRBJ2-7, with D unclear. Germline CDR1 and CDR2: LNHDA and SQIVND (reference sequence). The ends were cut back, 6 bases at V and 3 bases at J, with 9 bases in the middle. This CDR3 region has 12 residues. For the CDR3, the DNA is TGTGCCAGTAGATCTTCGCTCTACGAGCAGTACTTC. It encodes CASRSSLYEQYF.

V usage is TRBV12-3 or TRBV12-4 and J usage is TRBJ1-1; a possible D gene is TRBD1 (5 bases). This CDR3 contains 11 residues. Between the trimmed V and J ends, which lost 2 bases and 11 bases, there was a span of 9 bases. The CDR3 is CASSLREGAFF. The CDR3, as DNA: TGTGCCAGCAGTTTAAGGGAGGGGGCTTTCTTT.

DNA for the CDR3: TGTGCCAGCAGCTCGGGGACTAGGGTGCATACGCAGTATTTT. This gives the protein CASSSGTRVHTQYF. The V call is TRBV7-8, the J call TRBJ2-3; 8 bases agree with TRBD2. This CDR3 has 14 residues. Trimming removed 4 bases from V and 7 bases from J; junction bases left unmatched: 7. Germline V CDR1 and CDR2: SGHVS, FQNEAQ.

The chain is built from TRBV28 and TRBJ1-4, with D possibly TRBD1 on 6 matching bases. V lost 6 bases, J lost 0 bases, and 11 bases lay in between. The CDR3 runs 15 residues. Germline CDR1 MDHEN, CDR2 SYDVKM. CDR3 loop: CASRPQGSTNEKLFF. The CDR3 region has the DNA TGTGCCAGCAGACCACAGGGATCAACTAATGAAAAACTGTTTTTT. The whole variable domain, filled in from reference TRBV28 and TRBJ1-4, reads DVKVTQSSRYLVKRTGEKVFLECVQDMDHENMFWYRQDPGLGLRLIYFSYDVKMKEKGDIPEGYSVSREKKERFSLILESASTNQTSMYLCASRPQGSTNEKLFFGSGTQLSVL.

This clonotype has a handful of counts. This chain links TRBV6-1 with TRBJ2-1, with TRBD2 matching 9 bases. Germline V CDR1 and CDR2: MNHNS, SASEGT. The CDR3 runs 17 residues. V lost 2 bases to trimming and J lost 2 bases; unmatched junction nucleotides: 7. The CDR3, as DNA: TGTGCCAGCAGTGAATCCGGGACTAGCAGCCCCTACAATGAGCAGTTCTTC. Its protein is CASSESGTSSPYNEQFF.

This chain uses TRBV5-1 with TRBJ1-4; 7 bases map to TRBD1. CDR3 size: 15 residues. V was clipped by 4 bases and J by 0 bases; unmatched bases: 3. Germline V gives CDR1 SGHRS, CDR2 YFSETQ. CDR3 amino acids: CASSPGTATNEKLFF. The CDR3 coding sequence is TGCGCCAGCAGCCCGGGGACAGCAACTAATGAAAAACTGTTTTTT.

This chain joins TRBV20-1 and TRBJ1-5; 7 nucleotides align to TRBD1. The junction had 7 bases not matched to a gene; V was cut back by 3 bases and J by 5 bases. This CDR3 comprises 14 residues. Germline CDR1 is DFQATT and CDR2 is SNEGSKA (reference sequence). The CDR3, as DNA: TGCAGTGCTAGGGAGGGGGCGGGCGATCAGCCCCAGCATTTT. This codes for CSAREGAGDQPQHF.

This clonotype was counted only a few times. V gene TRBV18 combines with J gene TRBJ2-1; D not resolved. Germline-derived CDR1 and CDR2 are KGHSH and LQKENI. Trimming shortened V by 0 bases and J by 9 bases, and 6 bases separated the two germline ends. The CDR3 loop spans 12 amino acids. The CDR3: CASSPPGSEQFF. The CDR3 coding sequence is TGTGCCAGCTCACCACCCGGGTCTGAGCAGTTCTTC.

This clonotype came up a few times. The CDR3, as DNA: TGTGCCAGTAGTATAGTTGGGACAGGGGGCAATGGCTACACCTTC. Protein product: CASSIVGTGGNGYTF. The chain recombines TRBV19 with TRBJ1-2; 12 nucleotides align to TRBD1. The V gene end was trimmed by 1 base and the J gene end by 6 bases; junction bases not matched to a gene: 3. CDR1 is LNHDA and CDR2 is SQIVND in the germline V gene (reference sequence). The CDR3 sequence is 15 residues long.

This clonotype was observed many times. CDR3 residues: CAGGRGRAEAFF. DNA of the CDR3: TGTGCTGGGGGAAGGGGGAGAGCTGAAGCTTTCTTT. The chain combines TRBV6-1 with TRBJ1-1; TRBD1 might be the D (6 bases). The CDR3 contains 12 residues. Germline values: CDR1 MNHNS, CDR2 SASEGT.

Notes on this clonotype: A read error may account for a junction end that differs from germline. The chain couples TRBV5-5 to TRBJ1-1; the D gene is possibly TRBD1 (5 bases). The CDR3 extends over 15 amino acids. Per germline, CDR1 SGHKS and CDR2 YYEKEE (reference sequence). In DNA form, the CDR3 reads TGTGCCGGCAGCTTGTATGGGACCGCAAGCACTGAAGCTTTCTTT. Its protein is CAGSLYGTASTEAFF.

The chain couples TRBV30 to TRBJ1-4; TRBD1 might be the D (5 bases). CDR3 length: 14 amino acids. V was trimmed by 1 base and J by 0 bases, leaving 6 bases between them. Germline loops: CDR1 GTSNPN, CDR2 SVGIG (reference sequence). CDR3 loop: CAWSAGATNEKLFF. CDR3 in DNA: TGTGCCTGGAGTGCGGGGGCAACTAATGAAAAACTGTTTTTT.

The sample holds a few counts of this clonotype. The rearrangement links TRBV5-1 to TRBJ1-2, with TRBD1 matching over 10 bases. This CDR3 spans 13 amino acids. Trimming removed 4 bases from V and 8 bases from J; junction bases left unmatched: 5. From germline, CDR1 is SGHRS and CDR2 YFSETQ. Here the CDR3 DNA reads TGCGCCAGCAGCAGGACAGGGGGTGAAGGCTACACCTTC. Protein: CASSRTGGEGYTF. The full variable domain, completed using reference TRBV5-1 and TRBJ1-2, is KAGVTQTPRYLIKTRGQQVTLSCSPISGHRSVSWYQQTPGQGLQFLFEYFSETQRNKGNFPGRFSGRQFSNSRSEMNVSTLELGDSALYLCASSRTGGEGYTFGSGTRLTVV.

This clonotype was detected only a few times. CDR3: CSARLMARNIQYF. The CDR3 nucleotides read TGCAGTGCTAGACTGATGGCGAGGAACATTCAGTACTTC. The V call is TRBV20-1, the J call TRBJ2-4; unclear D gene. Germline CDR1 is DFQATT and CDR2 is SNEGSKA (reference sequence). Trimming cost V 2 bases and J 7 bases, with 12 bases left between them. The CDR3 runs 13 residues.

This clonotype was seen only a few times. The CDR3 DNA reads TGTGCCAGCAGCACTGGACTGCTAAATGAGCAGTTCTTC. This encodes CASSTGLLNEQFF. The chain carries TRBV5-4 and TRBJ2-1; the D gene is possibly TRBD2 (5 bases). The V end lost 4 bases, the J end lost 7 bases, and 12 bases lay between the germline ends. This CDR3 contains 13 residues. CDR1 is SGHNT and CDR2 is YYREEE in the germline V gene (reference sequence). Looking up the rest from reference TRBV5-4 and TRBJ2-1 gives the full variable domain: ETGVTQSPTHLIKTRGQQVTLRCSSQSGHNTVSWYQQALGQGPQFIFQYYREEENGRGNFPPRFSGLQFPNYSSELNVNALELDDSALYLCASSTGLLNEQFFGPGTRLTVL.